This TCR beta chain was recovered during a study of OX40 agonist ivuxolimab in advanced cancers. Study-level information: At doses from 0.01 to 10 mg/kg, patients were given intravenous ivuxolimab every 2 weeks.

Libraries were prepared by immunoSEQ multiplex PCR; TCRdb keeps only in-frame clonotypes and omits some of them. The sample consists of roughly 20,000 clones, roughly 83% of them appearing once. The CDR3 contains 13 residues. Germline values: CDR1 ENHRY, CDR2 SYGVKD. V lost 7 bases and J lost 2, with 9 bases in between. The receptor was derived from an adult with an advanced solid tumor such as melanoma, head and neck, liver or kidney cancer. The rearrangement uses TRBV10-3 and TRBJ1-3; D gene unclear. Sequencing was performed on CD4+ or CD8+ T cells sorted from blood, taken in a trial of the OX40 agonist ivuxolimab. Here the CDR3 reads CAIIPETGNTIYF. Written as DNA, the CDR3 is TGTGCCATCATTCCGGAGACTGGAAACACCATATATTTT.